This TCR beta chain was sequenced in a study of T cell changes during pregnancy in multiple sclerosis. The CDR3 has 14 amino acids. V was trimmed by 5 bases and J by 4 bases, leaving 14 bases between them. Germline V gives CDR1 MDHEN, CDR2 SYDVKM. Repertoires were generated with immunoSEQ multiplex PCR, while TCRdb's copy carries only in-frame clones and drops some. Of 100,000 or so clones detected, around 93% appear once; the ten largest clones hold 2% to 2.5%. This clone was seen only once. V and J are TRBV28 and TRBJ1-2; D unclear. The sequence came from a female donor with multiple sclerosis, enrolled in a pregnancy study. The source material was peripheral blood, sampled in the third trimester of pregnancy. CDR3 protein: CASSRLTASYGYTF. The CDR3 region has the DNA TGTGCCAGCAGTCGACTTACCGCCTCCTATGGCTACACCTTC.